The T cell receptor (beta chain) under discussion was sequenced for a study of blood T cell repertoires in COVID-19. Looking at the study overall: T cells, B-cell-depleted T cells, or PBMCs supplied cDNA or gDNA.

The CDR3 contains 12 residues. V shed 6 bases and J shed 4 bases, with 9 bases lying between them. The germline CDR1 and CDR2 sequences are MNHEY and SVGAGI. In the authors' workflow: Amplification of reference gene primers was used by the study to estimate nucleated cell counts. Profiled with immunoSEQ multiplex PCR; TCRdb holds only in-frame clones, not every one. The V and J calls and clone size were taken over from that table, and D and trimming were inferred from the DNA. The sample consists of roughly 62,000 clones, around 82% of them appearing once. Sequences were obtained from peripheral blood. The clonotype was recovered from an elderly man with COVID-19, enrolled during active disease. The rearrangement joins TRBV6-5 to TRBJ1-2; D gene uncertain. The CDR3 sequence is CASRLAAYGYTF. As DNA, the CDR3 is TGTGCCAGCAGGCTTGCGGCCTATGGCTACACCTTC.